The 22 T cell receptor beta chains below come from one sample, sequenced in a study of OX40 agonist ivuxolimab in advanced cancers. Using immunoSEQ multiplex PCR, the repertoire was profiled, and TCRdb retains in-frame clones only, with some absent. Here the sample spans about 98,000 clones, 85% to 95% being singletons. Sample: CD4+ or CD8+ T cells sorted from blood, taken in a trial of the OX40 agonist ivuxolimab. The receptors originated from an adult with an advanced solid tumor such as melanoma, head and neck, liver or kidney cancer.

The chain joins TRBV29-1 to TRBJ2-3, with 7 bases matching TRBD1. V shed 4 bases and J 1 base; nucleotides not matched to a gene: 2. Germline CDR1 reads SQVTM; CDR2 reads ANQGSEA. The CDR3 length is 13 residues. DNA for the CDR3: TGCAGCGTTGGACAGGGAGGCACAGATACGCAGTATTTT. It specifies CSVGQGGTDTQYF.

The rearrangement uses TRBV7-2 and TRBJ2-1; the match to TRBD2 covers 8 bases. The CDR3 has 15 amino acids. Germline V CDR1 and CDR2: SGHTA, FQGNSA. With 1 base clipped from V and 5 bases from J, the junction kept 4 bases outside the gene matches. Written as DNA, the CDR3 is TGTGCCAGCAGCTTAGAGGCGGGAGGCCACAATGAGCAGTTCTTC. Translating it yields CASSLEAGGHNEQFF.

This clone was seen just once. The CDR3 loop reads CASRLTGQGPYGYTF. The CDR3 DNA reads as TGTGCCAGCAGACTGACGGGACAGGGACCCTATGGCTACACCTTC. The chain carries TRBV6-6 and TRBJ1-2, with 9 bases matching TRBD1. CDR1 is MNHNY, CDR2 SVGAGI, per germline (reference sequence). The CDR3 extends over 15 amino acids. J gave up 4 bases and V 6 bases, and 9 bases lay outside the gene matches.

The chain is built from TRBV6-1 and TRBJ1-1; 8 nucleotides match TRBD1. The V and J ends lost 5 bases and 1 base, in that order; junction bases with no gene match: 3. CDR3 size: 14 residues. CDR1 MNHNS and CDR2 SASEGT come from the germline V gene. The CDR3 region has the DNA TGTGCCAGCAGTCCCAGGGGGCAGAACACTGAAGCTTTCTTT. This sequence encodes CASSPRGQNTEAFF.

The chain carries TRBV2 and TRBJ1-5; D not certain. The CDR3 extends over 14 amino acids. V lost 4 bases, J lost 0 bases, and 7 bases lay in between. Germline CDR1 reads SNHLY; CDR2 reads FYNNEI. CDR3 DNA sequence: TGTGCCAGCAGTGGCGCCACTAGCAATCAGCCCCAGCATTTT. Its protein is CASSGATSNQPQHF.

The chain carries TRBV29-1 and TRBJ2-3; D ambiguous. V lost 7 bases and J 2 bases, leaving 10 bases between the germline ends. Germline loops: CDR1 SQVTM, CDR2 ANQGSEA. CDR3 size: 12 residues. The CDR3: CSAGRDTDTQYF. CDR3 DNA: TGCAGCGCCGGTAGGGACACAGATACGCAGTATTTT.

The V call is TRBV11-1, the J call TRBJ2-7; no reliable D call. CDR3 length: 13 residues. From germline, CDR1 is SGHAT and CDR2 FQDESV (reference sequence). The V and J ends lost 4 bases and 1 base respectively, with 8 bases between them. CDR3 nucleotide sequence: TGTGCCAGCAGCTCCTCCCGATCCTACGAGCAGTACGTC. It encodes CASSSSRSYEQYV.

The chain recombines TRBV7-8 with TRBJ1-1, with D hard to call. The CDR3 spans 14 residues. Trimming stripped 1 base from V and 1 base from J, with 7 bases between. Germline CDR1 reads SGHVS; CDR2 reads FQNEAQ. The CDR3 DNA is TGTGCCAGCAGCTTAGTGGCCGGGAACACTGAAGCTTTCTTT. Translated, it gives CASSLVAGNTEAFF.

The V gene is TRBV5-5, the J gene TRBJ2-2; D gene unclear. Germline assignment: CDR1 SGHKS and CDR2 YYEKEE (reference sequence). V was pared by 1 base and J by 0 bases, with 10 bases between. The CDR3 runs 16 residues. CDR3 in amino acids: CASSLIVGSNTGELFF. CDR3 nucleotide sequence: TGTGCCAGCAGCTTGATCGTAGGGTCGAACACCGGGGAGCTGTTTTTT.

The rearrangement joins TRBV4-3 to TRBJ2-3, with TRBD1 identical over 7 bases. Trimming at V came to 2 bases and at J to 2 bases, leaving 4 bases not matched to a gene. CDR1 LGHNA and CDR2 YSLEER come from the germline V gene. This CDR3 comprises 15 residues. The DNA of the CDR3 is TGCGCCAGCAGCCAACAAGACAGGGACACAGATACGCAGTATTTT. Amino acids: CASSQQDRDTDTQYF.

The chain is built from TRBV5-4 and TRBJ1-2, with 7 bases lining up with TRBD1. The V gene's germline CDR1 is SGHNT and CDR2 YYREEE (reference sequence). The CDR3 is made up of 16 amino acids. V trimming: 2 bases; J trimming: 5 bases; junction bases outside the gene matches: 12. The CDR3 DNA reads as TGTGCCAGCAGCTTCGGGAGGGGGCCTGAGAGTTATGGCTACACCTTC. Its translation: CASSFGRGPESYGYTF.

The V call is TRBV15, the J call TRBJ1-5; the D is unclear. The CDR3 has 13 amino acids. V was pared by 4 bases and J by 5 bases, with 9 bases between. Germline-derived CDR1 and CDR2 are LNHNV and YYDKDF (reference sequence). CDR3 coding DNA: TGTGCCACCAGCAAGAGAGAGGATCAGCCCCAGCATTTT. Encoded protein: CATSKREDQPQHF.

This chain links TRBV29-1 with TRBJ1-2; TRBD1 agrees at 9 bases. With 6 bases clipped from V and 8 bases from J, the junction kept 7 bases outside the gene matches. The CDR3 consists of 12 residues. Germline CDR1 and CDR2: SQVTM and ANQGSEA. CDR3: CSVMGTGLGYTF. The CDR3 DNA reads TGCAGCGTAATGGGGACAGGGCTGGGCTACACCTTC.

The chain has TRBV28 and TRBJ1-2, with 8 bases matching TRBD1. The V segment lost 2 bases and the J segment 5 bases; nucleotides outside the gene matches: 13. The CDR3 runs to 17 residues. CDR1 MDHEN and CDR2 SYDVKM come from the germline V gene. The CDR3 bases are TGTGCCAGCAGTTTAGATCCATATGAACAGGGGGTATATGGCTACACCTTC. Its translation is CASSLDPYEQGVYGYTF.

In nucleotides, the CDR3 is TGCAGCGCCACAGGGAGTACTTCTGGAAACACCATATATTTT. Protein sequence: CSATGSTSGNTIYF. This sequence joins TRBV29-1 and TRBJ1-3; possibly TRBD1 for D (6 bases). This CDR3 spans 14 amino acids. Trimming removed 7 bases at V and 1 base at J, with 14 bases between. Germline V gives CDR1 SQVTM, CDR2 ANQGSEA. The variable domain in full, with the rest retrieved from reference TRBV29-1 and TRBJ1-3, is SAVISQKPSRDICQRGTSLTIQCQVDSQVTMMFWYRQQPGQSLTLIATANQGSEATYESGFVIDKFPISRPNLTFSTLTVSNMSPEDSSIYLCSATGSTSGNTIYFGEGSWLTVV.

The chain uses TRBV28 and TRBJ2-7, with 11 bases aligning to TRBD2. The V gene's germline CDR1 is MDHEN and CDR2 SYDVKM. The CDR3 contains 19 residues. The V segment lost 6 bases and the J segment 4 bases; nucleotides outside the gene matches: 20. CDR3 residues: CASSRPSTYLAGGLYEQYF. CDR3 nucleotide sequence: TGTGCCAGCAGCCGCCCCTCCACTTACTTAGCGGGGGGGCTTTACGAGCAGTACTTC.

The chain joins TRBV5-1 to TRBJ1-3, with 8 bases lining up with TRBD1. The trim removed 3 bases at V and 0 bases at J, leaving 5 bases unmatched. This CDR3 is 16 amino acids long. The germline V gene has CDR1 SGHRS and CDR2 YFSETQ. The CDR3 coding sequence is TGCGCCAGCAGCTCTGGACAGGGATACTCTGGAAACACCATATATTTT. It specifies CASSSGQGYSGNTIYF. Drawing the rest from reference TRBV5-1 and TRBJ1-3, the complete variable domain is KAGVTQTPRYLIKTRGQQVTLSCSPISGHRSVSWYQQTPGQGLQFLFEYFSETQRNKGNFPGRFSGRQFSNSRSEMNVSTLELGDSALYLCASSSGQGYSGNTIYFGEGSWLTVV.

The J gene is TRBJ2-1, the V gene TRBV6-5; D remains unclear. The CDR3 length is 15 residues. V gave up 3 bases and J gave up 0 bases, with 9 bases separating them. Looked up from germline, CDR1 is MNHEY and CDR2 is SVGAGI. In DNA, the CDR3 is TGTGCCAGCAGTTATAAGCGCTCCTCCTACAATGAGCAGTTCTTC. It codes for CASSYKRSSYNEQFF.

The CDR3 coding sequence is TGTGCCAGCAGTTCCCGACCACCGACAGCTGCATACCCCTATGGCTACACCTTC. Residues: CASSSRPPTAAYPYGYTF. This chain links TRBV27 with TRBJ1-2; perhaps TRBD1 as D (5 bases). Trimming took 4 bases from V and 4 from J, leaving 25 bases between them. CDR1 MNHEY and CDR2 SMNVEV come from the germline V gene (reference sequence). The CDR3 has 18 residues.

The chain links TRBV30 to TRBJ1-4; D unresolved. V was cut by 5 bases and J by 3 bases, with 19 bases left in between. The CDR3 consists of 16 residues. Per germline, CDR1 GTSNPN and CDR2 SVGIG (reference sequence). CDR3 sequence (DNA): TGTGCCTGGGCCATCGTAGCCCCCGTGCCTAATGAAAAACTGTTTTTT. Translation: CAWAIVAPVPNEKLFF. The full variable domain, with the rest looked up from reference TRBV30 and TRBJ1-4, is SQTIHQWPATLVQPVGSPLSLECTVEGTSNPNLYWYRQAAGRGLQLLFYSVGIGQISSEVPQNLSASRPQDRQFILSSKKLLLSDSGFYLCAWAIVAPVPNEKLFFGSGTQLSVL.

The chain is built from TRBV29-1 and TRBJ2-1; D remains unclear. The V gene's germline CDR1 is SQVTM and CDR2 ANQGSEA. V lost 3 bases, J lost 8 bases, and 14 bases lay in between. This CDR3 has 13 amino acids. CDR3 DNA: TGCAGCGTTGATCGCAAGCAGGTGGATGAGCAGTTCTTC. Translation gives CSVDRKQVDEQFF.

The rearrangement links TRBV28 to TRBJ2-1; 10 bases line up with TRBD2. The CDR3 covers 14 residues. Looked up from germline, CDR1 is MDHEN and CDR2 is SYDVKM. Losses at the gene ends were 4 bases for V and 13 bases for J; bases not matched to a gene: 10. The CDR3 spells CASSSHSGGTFQFF. CDR3 coding DNA: TGTGCCAGCAGTTCACATAGCGGGGGGACCTTTCAGTTCTTC.